Below, 32 T cell receptor beta chains from the same sample are listed, as sequenced in a study of blood T cell repertoires in COVID-19. Produced via immunoSEQ multiplex PCR; TCRdb's table is partial and in-frame only. The sample carries 100,000 to 150,000 clones, around 80% recorded once. The source material was peripheral blood. The receptor set was obtained from a man between 70 and 80 years old with acute or convalescent COVID-19.

This clone showed up just once. The CDR3 DNA reads as TGTGCCAGCAGCAGGGAGCGGGGCGAGCAGTTCTTC. Translation: CASSRERGEQFF. The rearrangement uses TRBV7-9 and TRBJ2-1; 7 bases align to TRBD2. In germline, CDR1 is SEHNR, CDR2 FQNEAQ (reference sequence). Losses at the gene ends were 5 bases for V and 10 bases for J; bases not matched to a gene: 5. The CDR3 sequence is 12 residues long.

The V call is TRBV5-4, the J call TRBJ2-7; the D gene is possibly TRBD1 (6 bases). In germline, CDR1 is SGHNT, CDR2 YYREEE (reference sequence). With 4 bases removed from V and 6 bases from J, the gap between germline ends came to 14 bases. The CDR3 is 13 residues long. In nucleotides, the CDR3 is TGTGCCAGCAGCCTGGAGAGAGGGGGCGAGCAGTACTTC. This codes for CASSLERGGEQYF.

The chain links TRBV24-1 to TRBJ2-5, with TRBD1 matching over 8 bases. Germline values: CDR1 KGHDR, CDR2 SFDVKD. V shed 4 bases and J 5 bases; nucleotides not matched to a gene: 8. The CDR3 sequence is 15 residues long. Written as DNA, the CDR3 is TGTGCCACCAGTGAGACAGGGGTAGGTCGGGAGACCCAGTACTTC. Translated: CATSETGVGRETQYF.

The chain couples TRBV10-1 to TRBJ1-2, with D perhaps matching TRBD1 (5 bases). The V and J ends lost 6 bases and 5 bases respectively, with 10 bases between them. Germline CDR1 reads WNHNN; CDR2 reads SYGVQD (reference sequence). The CDR3 totals 12 residues. The CDR3 sequence is CASSQDSYGYTF. In DNA form, the CDR3 reads TGCGCCAGCAGCCAAGACAGTTATGGCTACACCTTC.

This chain links TRBV7-2 with TRBJ2-1; 8 positions match TRBD2. The V gene's germline CDR1 is SGHTA and CDR2 FQGNSA. V shed 4 bases and J 9 bases; nucleotides not matched to a gene: 5. The CDR3 covers 13 residues. This CDR3 is CASSYSGAGEQFF. The CDR3 DNA follows: TGTGCCAGCAGCTATAGCGGGGCTGGTGAGCAGTTCTTC.

This sequence joins TRBV5-1 and TRBJ2-7; D is unresolved. This CDR3 is 13 amino acids long. Trimming left V 0 bases short and J 2 bases short, with 6 bases between. CDR1 and CDR2 (germline): SGHRS, YFSETQ. The CDR3 loop reads CASSLESTYEQYF. Written as DNA, the CDR3 is TGCGCCAGCAGCTTGGAGAGCACCTACGAGCAGTACTTC.

CDR3 sequence: CASSIDRVYGYTF. The CDR3 DNA is TGTGCCAGTAGTATTGACAGGGTCTATGGCTACACCTTC. The rearrangement uses TRBV19 and TRBJ1-2, with 7 bases that match TRBD1. The J segment lost 4 bases and the V segment lost 3 bases, leaving 2 bases of the junction unmatched. Germline CDR1 and CDR2: LNHDA and SQIVND (reference sequence). The length of the CDR3 is 13 residues.

This clone was observed a single time. The V and J genes are TRBV11-3 and TRBJ2-3, with D maybe TRBD1 (5 bases). Germline CDR1 reads SGHNT; CDR2 reads YENEEA. V was pared by 0 bases and J by 4 bases, with 20 bases between. CDR3 length: 18 amino acids. The CDR3 loop reads CASSLDQQGEIDADTQYF. CDR3 nucleotides: TGTGCCAGCAGCTTAGATCAGCAGGGCGAAATCGACGCAGATACGCAGTATTTT. The whole variable domain, remainder taken from reference TRBV11-3 and TRBJ2-3, is EAGVVQSPRYKIIEKKQPVAFWCNPISGHNTLYWYLQNLGQGPELLIRYENEEAVDDSQLPKDRFSAERLKGVDSTLKIQPAELGDSAVYLCASSLDQQGEIDADTQYFGPGTRLTVL.

The V and J genes are TRBV3-1 (or the pseudogene TRBV3-2) and TRBJ2-7, with D possibly TRBD2 on 6 matching bases. The V gene's germline CDR1 is LGHDT and CDR2 YNNKEL (reference sequence). The CDR3 runs 14 residues. V shed 2 bases and J shed 12 bases, with 20 bases lying between them. The CDR3 sequence is CASSQLLGGVDAYF. In DNA, the CDR3 is TGTGCCAGCAGCCAACTCTTAGGAGGGGTGGACGCGTACTTC.

The V and J genes are TRBV7-6 and TRBJ2-7, with a tentative D call TRBD2 (5 bases). Per the germline V gene, CDR1 is SGHVS and CDR2 is FNYEAQ. This CDR3 comprises 16 residues. Trimming cost V 4 bases and J 7 bases, with 23 bases left between them. This CDR3 reads CASSSNPGLGPGEQYF. The CDR3 coding sequence is TGTGCCAGCAGCTCGAACCCCGGACTGGGCCCGGGAGAGCAGTACTTC.

The chain links TRBV7-6 to TRBJ2-7; 8 nucleotides align to TRBD1. Trimming cost V 5 bases and J 2 bases; bases outside gene matches: 5. This CDR3 region has 14 residues. Germline values: CDR1 SGHVS, CDR2 FNYEAQ. CDR3 coding DNA: TGTGCCAGCAGCCCCGGGACAGGAGCCTACGAGCAGTACTTC. Protein: CASSPGTGAYEQYF.

CDR3 sequence reads: CASKLGGDQPQHF. The CDR3 DNA sequence: TGTGCCAGCAAGCTCGGGGGAGATCAGCCCCAGCATTTT. This chain uses TRBV6-5 with TRBJ1-5; D may be TRBD1 (5 bases). Per germline, CDR1 MNHEY and CDR2 SVGAGI. The CDR3 is made up of 13 amino acids. V dropped 7 bases and J dropped 5 bases, with 12 bases sitting between them.

The J gene is TRBJ2-6, the V gene TRBV10-2, with TRBD1 as a possible D gene (6 bases). CDR3 size: 16 residues. V was clipped by 6 bases and J by 0 bases, with 12 bases between them. CDR1 is WSHSY and CDR2 is SAAADI in the germline V gene. The CDR3 protein is CASRQGLYSGANVLTF. The CDR3 nucleotides read TGCGCCAGCAGGCAGGGGCTATACTCTGGGGCCAACGTCCTGACTTTC.

J is TRBJ1-5 and V is TRBV19, with TRBD1 as a possible D gene (5 bases). The germline gives CDR1 LNHDA, CDR2 SQIVND (reference sequence). This CDR3 spans 18 amino acids. Trimming stripped 4 bases from V and 2 bases from J, with 21 bases between. Here the CDR3 reads CASSSGQGGSGRNQPQHF. CDR3 bases: TGTGCCAGTAGTAGTGGTCAGGGAGGGTCCGGGCGCAATCAGCCCCAGCATTTT.

This chain links TRBV10-2 with TRBJ2-3; 9 bases fit TRBD2. This CDR3 contains 15 residues. Looked up from germline, CDR1 is WSHSY and CDR2 is SAAADI. Trimming at V came to 6 bases and at J to 4 bases, leaving 8 bases not matched to a gene. CDR3 nucleotides: TGCGCCAGCAGCCGCGGGGGGGCCACCTCAGATACGCAGTATTTT. The encoded protein is CASSRGGATSDTQYF.

This clone was counted only a few times. The CDR3 coding sequence is TGTGCCAGCAGCCAAGGTCAAGAAAAACTGTTTTTT. The encoded protein is CASSQGQEKLFF. This sequence joins TRBV3-1 (or the pseudogene TRBV3-2) and TRBJ1-4; no clear D. Germline V gives CDR1 LGHDT, CDR2 YNNKEL (reference sequence). Trimming left V 1 base short and J 8 bases short, with 5 bases between. CDR3 length: 12 amino acids.

The genes are TRBV24-1 and TRBJ2-1; 8 positions agree with TRBD1. The CDR3 runs to 15 residues. The V segment lost 4 bases and the J segment 7 bases; nucleotides outside the gene matches: 8. Germline V CDR1 and CDR2: KGHDR, SFDVKD. The DNA for the CDR3 is TGTGCCACCAGTGACCCCAGGGGGCCTGGTAATGAGCAGTTCTTC. Translating gives CATSDPRGPGNEQFF.

The chain has TRBV14 and TRBJ1-2; D is uncertain. Germline values: CDR1 SGHDN, CDR2 FVKESK. V lost 4 bases and J 7 bases, leaving 13 bases between the germline ends. This CDR3 is built from 13 residues. The CDR3 loop is CASSRSRGVGYTF. For the CDR3, the DNA is TGTGCCAGCAGCCGGAGCCGCGGGGTTGGCTACACCTTC.

This rearrangement joins TRBV3-1 (or the pseudogene TRBV3-2) to TRBJ1-2; 7 bases agree with TRBD1. V shed 2 bases, J shed 4 bases, and the junction held 16 bases outside the gene matches. CDR1 and CDR2 from the germline V gene are LGHDT and YNNKEL (reference sequence). The CDR3 consists of 18 residues. This CDR3 reads CASSQSIFPGQLVYGYTF. The CDR3 nucleotides read TGTGCCAGCAGCCAAAGTATATTCCCGGGACAGTTAGTCTATGGCTACACCTTC.

The CDR3 bases are TGCGCCAGCAGCTTGGCCGGGGCAGGGAGGGAAAAACTGTTTTTT. This gives the protein CASSLAGAGREKLFF. The J gene is TRBJ1-4, the V gene TRBV5-1; perhaps TRBD1 as D (5 bases). The CDR3 loop spans 15 amino acids. Trimming removed 0 bases at V and 8 bases at J, with 14 bases between. Germline V gene sequence: CDR1 SGHRS, CDR2 YFSETQ.

V usage is TRBV3-1 (or the pseudogene TRBV3-2) and J usage is TRBJ2-7; possibly TRBD2 for D (7 bases). In germline, CDR1 is LGHDT, CDR2 YNNKEL (reference sequence). This CDR3 contains 14 residues. The V gene lost 4 bases and the J gene lost 3 bases, with 13 bases spanning the gap. CDR3 residues: CASSLGGPIYEQYF. The CDR3 nucleotides are TGTGCCAGCAGCCTGGGGGGGCCGATCTACGAGCAGTACTTC.

CDR3 in DNA: TGTGCCAGCAGCTCCCCCCAGTGGGTTGGGGACAGCAGCTCTGGAAACACCATATATTTT. It specifies CASSSPQWVGDSSSGNTIYF. The chain links TRBV11-3 to TRBJ1-3; 7 positions match TRBD1. The CDR3 has 20 residues. The germline V gene has CDR1 SGHNT and CDR2 YENEEA. V lost 4 bases, J lost 0 bases, and 18 bases stayed unmatched.

V and J are TRBV7-9 and TRBJ1-1; no definite D call. Between the trimmed V and J ends, which lost 5 bases and 6 bases, there was a span of 10 bases. Germline V lookup: CDR1 SEHNR, CDR2 FQNEAQ (reference sequence). The CDR3 length is 12 residues. The CDR3 DNA reads as TGTGCCAGCAGCCCCGGGTCGGCTGAAGCTTTCTTT. Its protein product is CASSPGSAEAFF.

The chain employs TRBV3-1 (or the pseudogene TRBV3-2) and TRBJ1-1; tentative D call: TRBD1 (5 bases). The germline V gene has CDR1 LGHDT and CDR2 YNNKEL (reference sequence). This CDR3 is 13 amino acids long. V lost 1 base to trimming and J lost 4 bases, with 7 bases between them. CDR3 sequence reads: CASSQVGATEAFF. For the CDR3, the DNA is TGTGCCAGCAGCCAAGTAGGGGCCACTGAAGCTTTCTTT.

The J gene is TRBJ1-1, the V gene TRBV5-1; 9 positions agree with TRBD1. This CDR3 is built from 15 residues. The junction had 10 bases not matched to a gene; V was cut back by 4 bases and J by 6 bases. Germline-derived CDR1 and CDR2 are SGHRS and YFSETQ. CDR3 residues: CASSPTGGERAEAFF. The CDR3 nucleotides read TGCGCCAGCAGCCCGACAGGGGGGGAAAGAGCTGAAGCTTTCTTT.

The V gene is TRBV19, the J gene TRBJ1-4, with 7 bases fitting TRBD1. The CDR3 runs 15 residues. The V gene's germline CDR1 is LNHDA and CDR2 SQIVND (reference sequence). The ends lost 4 bases at V and 7 bases at J; junction bases unmatched: 9. CDR3 sequence reads: CASSTRTGGGEKLFF. In DNA form, the CDR3 reads TGTGCCAGTAGTACCAGGACAGGAGGGGGTGAAAAACTGTTTTTT.

This chain joins TRBV3-1 (or the pseudogene TRBV3-2) and TRBJ1-2; 9 positions agree with TRBD1. The CDR3 runs to 14 residues. V dropped 3 bases and J dropped 8; count of bases not matched to a gene: 7. The germline CDR1 and CDR2 sequences are LGHDT and YNNKEL (reference sequence). The CDR3 loop is CASSQAGQGTGYTF. As DNA, the CDR3 is TGTGCCAGCAGCCAGGCAGGACAGGGGACGGGCTACACCTTC.

The rearrangement joins TRBV24-1 to TRBJ2-1; 10 bases are a match to TRBD2. The V gene's germline CDR1 is KGHDR and CDR2 SFDVKD. V was pared by 2 bases and J by 5 bases, with 5 bases of the junction left unmatched. This CDR3 region has 16 residues. The CDR3 reads CATSDSGLAVNNEQFF. CDR3 nucleotide sequence: TGTGCCACCAGTGATTCAGGACTAGCGGTTAACAATGAGCAGTTCTTC.

The CDR3 nucleotides are TGTGCCAGCAGTGAACAGGGGGCCGAGTATGGCTACACCTTC. Its translation is CASSEQGAEYGYTF. This chain uses TRBV2 with TRBJ1-2; 8 bases fit TRBD1. CDR1 and CDR2 (germline): SNHLY, FYNNEI. The CDR3 covers 14 residues. V was pared by 2 bases and J by 5 bases, with 4 bases of the junction left unmatched.

In this sample, this clone turned up a few times. The chain employs TRBV4-1 and TRBJ1-3, with no clear D. The length of the CDR3 is 14 residues. CDR1 and CDR2 (germline): MGHRA, YSYEKL. The ends were cut back, 2 bases at V and 4 bases at J, with 9 bases in the middle. CDR3 nucleotide sequence: TGCGCCAGCAGCCAACAAACGGGGGGAAACACCATATATTTT. Translating gives CASSQQTGGNTIYF.

V and J are TRBV7-2 and TRBJ2-7; tentative D call: TRBD1 (6 bases). V was cut by 4 bases and J by 2 bases, with 15 bases left in between. The CDR3 runs to 15 residues. Germline V gene data show CDR1 as SGHTA and CDR2 as FQGNSA. The CDR3 bases are TGTGCCAGCAGCTCGCCGGGACAAATCACCTACGAGCAGTACTTC. This translates into CASSSPGQITYEQYF.

The rearrangement joins TRBV28 to TRBJ1-1; 7 bases agree with TRBD1. The CDR3 is 14 residues long. CDR1 MDHEN and CDR2 SYDVKM come from the germline V gene. J gave up 0 bases and V 5 bases, and 3 bases lay outside the gene matches. The CDR3, as DNA: TGTGCCAGCAGTCCGGGACAGTTGAACACTGAAGCTTTCTTT. This encodes CASSPGQLNTEAFF.